One and the same sample provided the 15 T cell receptor beta chains below, sequenced in a study of blood T cell repertoires in COVID-19. The protocol was immunoSEQ multiplex PCR, while the TCRdb copy is restricted to in-frame clones and leaves out a portion. The sample consists of 330,000 or so clones, roughly 87% of them appearing once. Material: PBMCs or T cells enriched from blood (not recorded which). All receptors come from a woman under 40 who had recovered from COVID-19.

V usage is TRBV4-1 and J usage is TRBJ1-1; tentative D call: TRBD1 (6 bases). The CDR3 loop spans 15 amino acids. Looked up from germline, CDR1 is MGHRA and CDR2 is YSYEKL. The V and J ends lost 2 bases and 4 bases respectively, with 14 bases between them. CDR3 DNA sequence: TGCGCCAGCAGCCAATTGCAGGGGAAGGTCACTGAAGCTTTCTTT. Its protein is CASSQLQGKVTEAFF.

The chain carries TRBV5-1 and TRBJ2-7, with D possibly matching TRBD2 (7 bases). CDR1 and CDR2 (germline): SGHRS, YFSETQ. The CDR3 consists of 16 residues. V lost 1 base to trimming and J lost 4 bases, with 18 bases between them. The CDR3 reads CASSLFSSGTFYEQYF. DNA of the CDR3: TGCGCCAGCAGCTTGTTTTCCAGCGGGACATTTTACGAGCAGTACTTC.

This sequence joins TRBV5-6 and TRBJ2-7, with TRBD1 matching over 8 bases. Trimming cost V 2 bases and J 2 bases; bases outside gene matches: 6. This CDR3 contains 15 residues. Germline CDR1 is SGHDT and CDR2 is YYEEEE. CDR3 bases: TGTGCCAGCAGCTTCGGGACAGGTCTCCCCTACGAGCAGTACTTC. It codes for CASSFGTGLPYEQYF.

The chain uses TRBV3-1 (or the pseudogene TRBV3-2) and TRBJ2-2, with D possibly matching TRBD2 (6 bases). Germline loops: CDR1 LGHDT, CDR2 YNNKEL (reference sequence). This CDR3 has 14 residues. The germline V and J ends were trimmed by 4 bases and 6 bases, with 12 bases remaining between them. The CDR3 nucleotides read TGTGCCAGCAGCCCCCGACTAGTTCCCGGGGAGCTGTTTTTT. Amino acids: CASSPRLVPGELFF.

The gene calls are TRBV19 and TRBJ2-6, with 10 bases matching TRBD2. V lost 5 bases, J lost 3 bases, and 4 bases stayed unmatched. This CDR3 contains 16 residues. The germline CDR1 and CDR2 sequences are LNHDA and SQIVND (reference sequence). CDR3 protein: CASSLAGVGGANVLTF. As DNA, the CDR3 is TGTGCCAGTAGTCTAGCGGGAGTTGGTGGGGCCAACGTCCTGACTTTC.

This clone has only one observation. The chain couples TRBV28 to TRBJ2-5, with TRBD1 identical over 7 bases. The J segment lost 5 bases and the V segment lost 6 bases, leaving 6 bases of the junction unmatched. This CDR3 has 13 amino acids. The germline gives CDR1 MDHEN, CDR2 SYDVKM. The CDR3 spells CASSYRGEETQYF. As DNA, the CDR3 is TGTGCCAGCAGCTACAGGGGAGAGGAGACCCAGTACTTC.

The chain is built from TRBV28 and TRBJ1-5; D is ambiguous. Germline V gene sequence: CDR1 MDHEN, CDR2 SYDVKM. V was pared by 2 bases and J by 6 bases, with 11 bases between. CDR3 length equals 14 residues. The CDR3 region is CASSLTLNIQPQHF. For the CDR3, the DNA is TGTGCCAGCAGTTTAACCCTAAATATTCAGCCCCAGCATTTT.

This clone was counted a few times. The sample contains more than one DNA sequence encoding this CDR3. The gene calls are TRBV5-1 and TRBJ1-4; 7 nucleotides agree with TRBD1. With 4 bases clipped from V and 5 bases from J, the junction kept 5 bases outside the gene matches. This CDR3 is built from 14 residues. Germline V gives CDR1 SGHRS, CDR2 YFSETQ. The CDR3 nucleotides read TGCGCCAGCAGCCGGGACAGCACAAATGAAAAACTGTTTTTT. Its translation is CASSRDSTNEKLFF.

V usage is TRBV9 and J usage is TRBJ2-1; no firm D call. The CDR3 totals 15 residues. With 0 bases removed from V and 8 bases from J, the gap between germline ends came to 15 bases. CDR1 SGDLS and CDR2 YYNGEE come from the germline V gene. This CDR3 reads CASSVVFWACYEQFF. In nucleotides, the CDR3 is TGTGCCAGCAGCGTAGTTTTTTGGGCTTGCTATGAGCAGTTCTTC.

The chain is built from TRBV6-5 and TRBJ2-1; weak D call: TRBD2 (6 bases). CDR3 length: 13 residues. Germline V CDR1 and CDR2: MNHEY, SVGAGI. Trimming removed 6 bases from V and 8 bases from J, with 14 bases in between. In DNA, the CDR3 is TGTGCCAGCAGACGCAAGGGAGGCGATGAGCAGTTCTTC. Protein sequence: CASRRKGGDEQFF.

The V call is TRBV15, the J call TRBJ2-1, with D possibly TRBD1 on 5 matching bases. This CDR3 region has 17 residues. From germline, CDR1 is LNHNV and CDR2 YYDKDF (reference sequence). The V and J ends lost 0 bases and 6 bases respectively, with 18 bases between them. CDR3 sequence (DNA): TGTGCCACCAGCAGAGATCGGAAGGCAGGGTGGGGCAATGAGCAGTTCTTC. This translates into CATSRDRKAGWGNEQFF. Full variable domain (missing parts from reference TRBV15 and TRBJ2-1): DAMVIQNPRYQVTQFGKPVTLSCSQTLNHNVMYWYQQKSSQAPKLLFHYYDKDFNNEADTPDNFQSRRPNTSFCFLDIRSPGLGDTAMYLCATSRDRKAGWGNEQFFGPGTRLTVL.

This rearrangement joins TRBV4-1 to TRBJ2-7; 8 nucleotides agree with TRBD1. The trim removed 4 bases at V and 1 base at J, leaving 6 bases unmatched. The CDR3 is 15 amino acids. The V gene's germline CDR1 is MGHRA and CDR2 YSYEKL. In nucleotides, the CDR3 is TGCGCCAGCAGCCCACGGGACAGGTCGTCCTACGAGCAGTACTTC. It encodes CASSPRDRSSYEQYF.

This rearrangement joins TRBV7-9 to TRBJ2-1, with D possibly being TRBD1 (6 bases). The CDR3 is 14 amino acids. V gave up 7 bases and J gave up 0 bases, with 10 bases separating them. Germline lookup yields CDR1 SEHNR and CDR2 FQNEAQ (reference sequence). Here the CDR3 DNA reads TGTGCCAGCACCCCAGGGGCCTCCTACAATGAGCAGTTCTTC. Its translation: CASTPGASYNEQFF.

This clone occurred once. The chain combines TRBV10-3 with TRBJ1-2; D possibly corresponds to TRBD1 (6 bases). The ends were cut back, 4 bases at V and 6 bases at J, with 21 bases in the middle. This CDR3 comprises 16 residues. Germline CDR1 reads ENHRY; CDR2 reads SYGVKD. The CDR3 region has the DNA TGTGCCATCAGTGGATTGGGTTCAGATTACAGGGATGGCTACACCTTC. Translated, it gives CAISGLGSDYRDGYTF.

The genes are TRBV20-1 and TRBJ1-5; D gene uncertain. This CDR3 spans 15 amino acids. V lost 3 bases to trimming and J lost 0 bases, with 12 bases between them. Germline V gene lookup returns CDR1 DFQATT and CDR2 SNEGSKA (reference sequence). The DNA for the CDR3 is TGCAGTGCTAGTGAACACAGAACTAGCAATCAGCCCCAGCATTTT. Amino acid sequence: CSASEHRTSNQPQHF.